This is a list of T cell receptor beta chains from one sample in a study of multiple sclerosis patients with progressive multifocal leukoencephalopathy. The table came from immunoSEQ multiplex PCR; TCRdb's copy has only in-frame clones and leaves some out. The table has 25,000 to 35,000 clones, more than 70% seen once. Sequences were obtained from PBMCs. Receptors originate from a human donor with multiple sclerosis. CDR3s include the opening cysteine and the closing phenylalanine or tryptophan. The D gene is left open where the match is weak. The size field is filled for only some rows; it gives once, few, many or a size class.

V	D	J	size	CDR3	DNA
TRBV13	TRBD2	TRBJ2-5	.	CASSSGGGGQETQYF	TGTGCCAGCAGCTCGGGGGGCGGGGGGCAAGAGACCCAGTACTTC
TRBV9	.	TRBJ1-2	.	CASSVGGGTVYGYTF	TGTGCCAGCAGCGTAGGGGGAGGGACGGTGTATGGCTACACCTTC
TRBV5-1	TRBD1	TRBJ1-2	.	CASSRRGGYYGYTF	TGCGCCAGCAGCCGTAGAGGGGGCTACTATGGCTACACCTTC
TRBV11-2	.	TRBJ1-1	.	CASSSPFARGLEAFF	TGTGCCAGCAGCTCTCCCTTTGCGCGTGGGTTAGAAGCTTTCTTT
TRBV7-9	.	TRBJ1-6	.	CASSLEDSPLHF	TGTGCCAGCAGCTTAGAGGATTCACCCCTCCACTTT
TRBV7-2	TRBD1	TRBJ1-2	.	CASSFNQGDYGYTF	TGTGCCAGCAGCTTCAACCAGGGGGACTATGGCTACACCTTC
TRBV5-6	TRBD1	TRBJ1-1	.	CASSLDRVPEAFF	TGTGCCAGCAGCCTGGACAGGGTCCCTGAAGCTTTCTTT
TRBV10-3	.	TRBJ2-2	.	CAISDKGTPTGELFF	TGTGCCATCAGTGATAAGGGGACTCCGACCGGGGAGCTGTTTTTT
TRBV6-1	.	TRBJ1-1	.	CASSVRTEHTEAFF	TGTGCCAGCAGTGTACGGACGGAGCACACTGAAGCTTTCTTT
TRBV11-2	.	TRBJ1-2	.	CASSLGTTVAYGYTF	TGTGCCAGCAGCTTGGGGACAACAGTCGCCTATGGCTACACCTTC
TRBV2	.	TRBJ2-7	few	CASTLGQGRINEQYF	TGTGCCAGCACCCTAGGTCAGGGTAGGATCAACGAGCAGTACTTC
TRBV13	TRBD1	TRBJ2-7	.	CASSFETGDYEQYF	TGTGCCAGCAGCTTCGAGACAGGGGACTACGAGCAGTACTTC
TRBV6-1	.	TRBJ1-6	.	CASSGPPRALYSPLHF	TGTGCCAGCAGTGGGCCCCCCAGGGCGCTCTATTCACCCCTCCACTTT
TRBV29-1	TRBD1	TRBJ2-6	once	CSVGTGGNVLTF	TGCAGCGTTGGAACAGGGGGCAACGTCCTGACTTTC
TRBV2	.	TRBJ1-1	.	CASRTDTGPNTEAFF	TGTGCCAGCAGGACCGACACCGGACCGAACACTGAAGCTTTCTTT
TRBV7-2	.	TRBJ2-7	.	CASSPRWPYEQYF	TGTGCCAGCAGCCCCAGGTGGCCCTACGAGCAGTACTTC
TRBV6-5	.	TRBJ1-4	.	CASSYSKGVGEKLFF	TGTGCCAGCAGTTACTCGAAGGGGGTCGGTGAAAAACTGTTTTTT
TRBV5-6	.	TRBJ1-6	.	CASSPIGSSGPLHF	TGTGCCAGCAGCCCTATTGGTAGCTCCGGGCCCCTCCACTTT
TRBV14	.	TRBJ2-7	.	CASSPNPYEQYF	TGTGCCAGCAGTCCTAACCCCTACGAGCAGTACTTC
TRBV5-6	TRBD1	TRBJ1-2	.	CASAPADRDFYGYTF	TGTGCCAGCGCCCCAGCTGACAGGGATTTTTATGGCTACACCTTC
TRBV5-5	TRBD1	TRBJ2-7	.	CATGTGDSYEQYF	TGTGCCACCGGGACAGGGGACTCCTACGAGCAGTACTTC
TRBV4-3	.	TRBJ2-3	.	CASSQPGTDTQYF	TGCGCCAGCAGCCAACCGGGCACAGATACGCAGTATTTT
TRBV6-6	.	TRBJ1-4	.	CASRWTATNEKLFF	TGTGCCAGCAGATGGACAGCAACTAATGAAAAACTGTTTTTT
TRBV14	.	TRBJ2-5	.	CASSQDWNYQETQYF	TGTGCCAGCAGCCAAGATTGGAACTACCAAGAGACCCAGTACTTC
TRBV5-1	TRBD1	TRBJ2-3	.	CASSYTGGGTDTQYF	TGCGCCAGCAGCTATACAGGGGGTGGCACAGATACGCAGTATTTT
TRBV7-2	TRBD1	TRBJ2-7	.	CASSLNRDRDHEQYF	TGTGCCAGCAGCCTAAACCGGGACAGGGACCACGAGCAGTACTTC